This T cell receptor (beta chain) was profiled in a study of blood T cell repertoires in COVID-19. Turning to the study itself: The United States, Italy and Spain were the sources of the acute and convalescent COVID-19 samples. In each case, the material was cDNA or gDNA derived from T cells, B-cell-depleted T cells, or PBMCs.

Germline CDR1 and CDR2: MDHEN and SYDVKM. The CDR3 is made up of 12 amino acids. Trimming shortened V by 3 bases and J by 4 bases, and 6 bases separated the two germline ends. Original data processing: Estimation of nucleated cell counts was performed using reference gene primer amplification. TCRdb's table, derived via immunoSEQ multiplex PCR, lists solely in-frame clones and lacks some. That table supplies the V and J calls and clone size; D and trimming were determined from the DNA. Here the sample spans about 70,000 clones, over 70% being singletons. The clonotype originates from a man aged 45 to 65 with active COVID-19. Sample: peripheral blood. The gene calls are TRBV28 and TRBJ1-1, with unresolved D. The chain's CDR3 is CASSFPGTEAFF. The CDR3 DNA reads as TGTGCCAGCAGTTTTCCCGGCACTGAAGCTTTCTTT.